One sample yielded the 21 T cell receptor beta chains listed below, sequenced in a study of blood T cells in healthy people across ages. A second PCR, run for 7 to 11 cycles, used a sample-barcoded 5' primer plus a J-beta primer mix. TCRdb re-derived calls from the 5' RACE reads in MiXCR, one entry per CDR3 protein. The sample has about 600,000 distinct CDR3 sequences, around half seen once. Sequenced material: blood. The receptors derive from a man older than 75 in good health.

V and J are TRBV7-2 and TRBJ2-5; 8 nucleotides align to TRBD1. The germline V gene has CDR1 SGHTA and CDR2 FQGNSA. J lost 4 bases, V lost 5 bases, and 9 bases had no gene match. The CDR3 contains 15 residues. CDR3 coding DNA: TGTGCCAGCAGCGCCCGCCGGACAGGGTCAGAGACCCAGTACTTC. The encoded protein is CASSARRTGSETQYF.

This clonotype was counted only a few times. The rearrangement uses TRBV7-2 and TRBJ2-7, with D tentatively TRBD1 or TRBD2 (5 bases each). Germline V CDR1 and CDR2: SGHTA, FQGNSA. This CDR3 has 15 amino acids. V dropped 3 bases and J dropped 0 bases, with 12 bases sitting between them. The CDR3: CASSFDPGTSYEQYF. CDR3 DNA sequence: TGTGCCAGCAGCTTTGATCCAGGGACCTCCTACGAGCAGTACTTC.

The rearrangement links TRBV6-5 to TRBJ2-7; 9 nucleotides align to TRBD2. The germline gives CDR1 MNHEY, CDR2 SVGAGI. This CDR3 region has 17 residues. The junction had 9 bases not matched to a gene; V was cut back by 0 bases and J by 3 bases. The CDR3 loop reads CASSYSSGGSWVYEQYF. The DNA for the CDR3 is TGTGCCAGCAGTTACTCCAGCGGGGGGTCCTGGGTCTACGAGCAGTACTTC.

This clonotype was counted a few times. This rearrangement joins TRBV18 to TRBJ2-6, with a tentative D call TRBD1 (6 bases). CDR3 length equals 20 residues. The germline CDR1 and CDR2 sequences are KGHSH and LQKENI. V was pared by 1 base and J by 2 bases, with 21 bases between. Here the CDR3 reads CASSPRIGGSTGTGANVLTF. The CDR3 region has the DNA TGTGCCAGCTCACCACGGATAGGGGGTTCCACAGGGACTGGGGCCAACGTCCTGACTTTC.

In this sample, this clonotype turned up a few times. This CDR3 reads CASSLGTKTEAFF. CDR3 sequence (DNA): TGTGCCAGCAGCTTGGGGACGAAAACTGAAGCTTTCTTT. V and J are TRBV7-9 and TRBJ1-1; D possibly corresponds to TRBD1 (5 bases). Germline V gives CDR1 SEHNR, CDR2 FQNEAQ (reference sequence). V shed 3 bases and J shed 5 bases, with 10 bases lying between them. This CDR3 has 13 amino acids.

The chain is built from TRBV5-1 and TRBJ2-7, with D possibly being TRBD1 (6 bases). Looked up from germline, CDR1 is SGHRS and CDR2 is YFSETQ. V dropped 5 bases and J dropped 0 bases, with 15 bases sitting between them. The CDR3 extends over 15 amino acids. CDR3 loop: CASRQGSISSYEQYF. CDR3 DNA sequence: TGCGCCAGCAGACAGGGAAGCATCAGCTCCTACGAGCAGTACTTC.

This clonotype was seen repeatedly, ten times or more. This chain connects TRBV6-6 to TRBJ2-1, with TRBD2 as a possible D gene (5 bases). V was clipped by 2 bases and J by 5 bases, with 13 bases between them. Germline assignment: CDR1 MNHNY and CDR2 SVGAGI (reference sequence). CDR3 size: 15 residues. CDR3: CASSYGLAGNNEQFF. CDR3 nucleotides: TGTGCCAGCAGTTACGGTCTAGCTGGGAACAATGAGCAGTTCTTC.

The genes are TRBV10-3 and TRBJ2-3; 8 bases line up with TRBD2. CDR3 length equals 15 residues. Looked up from germline, CDR1 is ENHRY and CDR2 is SYGVKD. The V and J ends lost 2 bases and 3 bases, in that order; junction bases with no gene match: 4. The CDR3 spells CAISEPGGGTDTQYF. CDR3 nucleotide sequence: TGTGCCATCAGTGAGCCCGGGGGGGGAACAGATACGCAGTATTTT.

This chain joins TRBV6-1 and TRBJ2-2; weak D call: TRBD1 (5 bases). The CDR3 loop spans 13 amino acids. V lost 7 bases to trimming and J lost 5 bases, with 11 bases between them. In germline, CDR1 is MNHNS, CDR2 SASEGT. Here the CDR3 DNA reads TGTGCCAGCACCCAGGGTGGTACCGGGGAGCTGTTTTTT. Residues: CASTQGGTGELFF.

V gene TRBV7-3 combines with J gene TRBJ2-7; maybe TRBD2 (5 bases). With 5 bases removed from V and 6 bases from J, the gap between germline ends came to 14 bases. The CDR3 has 13 residues. Germline values: CDR1 SGHTA, CDR2 FQGTGA. CDR3 in amino acids: CASSTTSMAEQYF. Here the CDR3 DNA reads TGTGCCAGCAGCACAACTAGTATGGCCGAGCAGTACTTC.

J is TRBJ2-2 and V is TRBV4-3; no firm D call. This CDR3 region has 16 residues. Germline assignment: CDR1 LGHNA and CDR2 YSLEER. V dropped 0 bases and J dropped 7 bases, with 15 bases sitting between them. The chain's CDR3 is CASSQEPGRPGGELFF. The CDR3 nucleotides are TGCGCCAGCAGCCAAGAACCAGGTCGTCCGGGCGGGGAGCTGTTTTTT.

The chain is built from TRBV14 and TRBJ2-3; D not certain. CDR3 size: 13 residues. Germline loops: CDR1 SGHDN, CDR2 FVKESK. The V end was cut by 0 bases, the J end by 4 bases, with 5 bases between. CDR3 DNA: TGTGCCAGCAGCCAAGATTGGGCAGATACGCAGTATTTT. Protein sequence: CASSQDWADTQYF.

The V call is TRBV28, the J call TRBJ2-5; 9 nucleotides line up with TRBD1. Germline V CDR1 and CDR2: MDHEN, SYDVKM. The CDR3 has 14 amino acids. With 3 bases clipped from V and 4 bases from J, the junction kept 3 bases outside the gene matches. The CDR3 DNA reads as TGTGCCAGCAGTTTTGGACAGGGGAGAGAGACCCAGTACTTC. It yields the protein CASSFGQGRETQYF.

This chain uses TRBV29-1 with TRBJ2-3; D may be TRBD2 (5 bases). V was trimmed by 6 bases and J by 2 bases, leaving 15 bases between them. CDR1 is SQVTM, CDR2 ANQGSEA, per germline. This CDR3 has 14 residues. CDR3 sequence: CSVPRAGLTDTQYF. The CDR3, as DNA: TGCAGCGTCCCCCGGGCGGGCCTCACAGATACGCAGTATTTT.

The chain has TRBV28 and TRBJ2-5; D call uncertain. There are 14 residues in the CDR3. V dropped 3 bases and J dropped 11 bases, with 19 bases sitting between them. Per germline, CDR1 MDHEN and CDR2 SYDVKM. The CDR3 DNA reads TGTGCCAGCAGTTTGGGATTGGTTCCCTCCTGGCAGTACTTC. Translated, it gives CASSLGLVPSWQYF.

This clonotype came up a few times. The chain links TRBV7-8 to TRBJ2-7, with a tentative D call TRBD1 (5 bases). The CDR3 is 14 amino acids. CDR1 is SGHVS and CDR2 is FQNEAQ in the germline V gene. Trimming removed 2 bases from V and 0 bases from J, with 8 bases in between. CDR3 DNA: TGTGCCAGCAGCTTAATGACAGTCTCCTACGAGCAGTACTTC. Its protein product is CASSLMTVSYEQYF.

This chain connects TRBV11-2 to TRBJ2-1, with 8 bases lining up with TRBD2. The germline gives CDR1 SGHAT, CDR2 FQNNGV. This CDR3 contains 16 residues. With 3 bases clipped from V and 4 bases from J, the junction kept 8 bases outside the gene matches. DNA of the CDR3: TGTGCCAGCAGCTTTAGGGCGGGGGGATTTTACAATGAGCAGTTCTTC. It yields the protein CASSFRAGGFYNEQFF.

V is TRBV14 and J is TRBJ2-7; D uncertain. This CDR3 region has 13 residues. Germline V gene sequence: CDR1 SGHDN, CDR2 FVKESK. V gave up 1 base and J gave up 2 bases, with 6 bases separating them. CDR3 loop: CASSQGLTYEQYF. The DNA for the CDR3 is TGTGCCAGCAGCCAAGGGCTGACCTACGAGCAGTACTTC. Combining the CDR3 with reference TRBV14 and TRBJ2-7 gives the whole variable domain EAGVTQFPSHSVIEKGQTVTLRCDPISGHDNLYWYRRVMGKEIKFLLHFVKESKQDESGMPNNRFLAERTGGTYSTLKVQPAELEDSGVYFCASSQGLTYEQYFGPGTRLTVT.

The CDR3 sequence: CSAGGTPQNIQYF. The CDR3 nucleotides are TGCAGTGCTGGCGGGACACCCCAAAACATTCAGTACTTC. This chain joins TRBV20-1 and TRBJ2-4; D might be TRBD1 or TRBD2, each matching 6 bases. This CDR3 contains 13 residues. V dropped 5 bases and J dropped 5 bases, with 13 bases sitting between them. In germline, CDR1 is DFQATT, CDR2 SNEGSKA (reference sequence).

The rearrangement joins TRBV12-3 or TRBV12-4 to TRBJ1-1, with 7 positions matching TRBD1. Trimming removed 6 bases from V and 1 base from J; junction bases left unmatched: 5. The CDR3 covers 14 residues. CDR3 coding DNA: TGTGCCAGCAGCCAGAGGGGGCCGAACACTGAAGCTTTCTTT. This sequence encodes CASSQRGPNTEAFF.

Points on this clonotype: One end of the junction varies from germline; a read error may be responsible. The chain recombines TRBV4-1 with TRBJ2-3; the D gene could be TRBD1 or TRBD2 (8 bases each). The CDR3 is 22 amino acids. Germline loops: CDR1 MGHRA, CDR2 YSYEKL. The CDR3 coding sequence is TGCGCCAGCAGCCTAACCCGTCTAGCAGGGGGCTTTGGCGGGGGGAGCACAGAGACGCAGTATTTT. Encoded protein: CASSLTRLAGGFGGGSTETQYF.